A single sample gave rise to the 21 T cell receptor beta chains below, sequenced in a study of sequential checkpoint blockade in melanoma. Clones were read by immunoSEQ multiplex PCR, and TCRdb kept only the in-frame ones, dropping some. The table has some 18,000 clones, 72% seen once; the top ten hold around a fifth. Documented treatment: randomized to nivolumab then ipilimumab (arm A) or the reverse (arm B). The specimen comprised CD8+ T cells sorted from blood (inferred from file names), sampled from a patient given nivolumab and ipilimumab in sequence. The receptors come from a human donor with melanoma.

In DNA, the CDR3 is TGTGCCAGCAGCAAACAGGGGAGTGGCTATGGCTACACCTTC. Protein product: CASSKQGSGYGYTF. The rearrangement joins TRBV7-9 to TRBJ1-2; 7 positions agree with TRBD1. CDR3 length: 14 amino acids. Germline CDR1 SEHNR, CDR2 FQNEAQ (reference sequence). The ends lost 5 bases at V and 4 bases at J; junction bases unmatched: 7.

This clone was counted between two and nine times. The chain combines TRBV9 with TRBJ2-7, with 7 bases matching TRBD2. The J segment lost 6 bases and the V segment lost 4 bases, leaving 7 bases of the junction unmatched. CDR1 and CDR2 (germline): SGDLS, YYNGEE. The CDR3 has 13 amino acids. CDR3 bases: TGTGCCAGCAGCCAAGCGGGGTCTCCCGAGCAGTACTTC. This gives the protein CASSQAGSPEQYF.

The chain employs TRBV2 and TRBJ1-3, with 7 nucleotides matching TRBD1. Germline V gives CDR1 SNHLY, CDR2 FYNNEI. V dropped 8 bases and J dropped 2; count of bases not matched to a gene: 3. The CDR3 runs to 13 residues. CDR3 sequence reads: CASGDSAGNTIYF. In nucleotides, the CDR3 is TGTGCCAGCGGGGACAGTGCTGGAAACACCATATATTTT.

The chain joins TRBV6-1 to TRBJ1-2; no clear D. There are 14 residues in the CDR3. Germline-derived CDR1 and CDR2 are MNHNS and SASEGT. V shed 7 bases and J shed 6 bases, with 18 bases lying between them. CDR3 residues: CASTPGSLPHGYTF. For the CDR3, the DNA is TGTGCCAGCACTCCCGGGTCCCTTCCTCATGGCTACACCTTC.

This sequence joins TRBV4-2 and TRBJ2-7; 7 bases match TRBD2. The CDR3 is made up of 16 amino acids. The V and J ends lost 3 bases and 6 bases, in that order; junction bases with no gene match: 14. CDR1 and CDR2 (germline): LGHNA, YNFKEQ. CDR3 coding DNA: TGTGCCAGCAGCCAGGCCTCTTCGGCGGGAGTGCCCGAGCAGTACTTC. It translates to CASSQASSAGVPEQYF.

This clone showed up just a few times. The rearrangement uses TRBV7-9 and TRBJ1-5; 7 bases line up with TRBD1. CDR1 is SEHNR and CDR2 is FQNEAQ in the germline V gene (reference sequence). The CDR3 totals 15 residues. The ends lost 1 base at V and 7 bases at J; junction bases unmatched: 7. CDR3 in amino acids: CASSLGQGRDQPQHF. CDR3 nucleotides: TGTGCCAGCAGCTTAGGACAGGGCAGAGACCAGCCCCAGCATTTT.

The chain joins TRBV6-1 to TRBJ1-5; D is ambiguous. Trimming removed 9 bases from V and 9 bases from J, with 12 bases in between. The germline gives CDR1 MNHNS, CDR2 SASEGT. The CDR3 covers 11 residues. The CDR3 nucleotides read TGTGCCAGTCGAGATCGGGGGCCCCAGCATTTT. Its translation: CASRDRGPQHF.

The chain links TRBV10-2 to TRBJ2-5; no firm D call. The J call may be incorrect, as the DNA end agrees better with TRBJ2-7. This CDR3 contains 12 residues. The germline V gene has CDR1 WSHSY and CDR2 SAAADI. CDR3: CASSAGQNEQYF. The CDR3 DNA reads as TGCGCCAGCAGTGCAGGTCAGAACGAGCAGTACTTC.

The CDR3 reads CASSFAGDGYTF. CDR3 nucleotides: TGTGCCAGCAGCTTTGCGGGAGATGGCTACACCTTC. The V call is TRBV11-2, the J call TRBJ1-2; D gene ambiguous. The V end lost 3 bases, the J end lost 6 bases, and 8 bases lay between the germline ends. Germline V lookup: CDR1 SGHAT, CDR2 FQNNGV. The CDR3 runs to 12 residues.

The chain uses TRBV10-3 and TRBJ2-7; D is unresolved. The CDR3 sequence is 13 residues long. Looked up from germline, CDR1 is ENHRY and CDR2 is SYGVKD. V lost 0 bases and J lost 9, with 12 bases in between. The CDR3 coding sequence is TGTGCCATCAGTGAGTCTACCCGGTCGGGGCAGTACTTC. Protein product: CAISESTRSGQYF.

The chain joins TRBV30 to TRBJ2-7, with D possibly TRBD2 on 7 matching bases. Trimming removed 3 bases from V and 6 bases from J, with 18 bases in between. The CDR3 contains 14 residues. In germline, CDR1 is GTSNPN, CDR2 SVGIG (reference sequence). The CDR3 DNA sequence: TGTGCCTGGAGCCTGGGGGCGGGAGTGCCCGAGCAGTACTTC. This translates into CAWSLGAGVPEQYF.

CDR3 protein: CASSSPLWSSGMYNEQFF. The CDR3 DNA reads as TGTGCCAGCAGCTCCCCCCTGTGGTCTAGCGGGATGTACAATGAGCAGTTCTTC. The chain combines TRBV9 with TRBJ2-1; the match to TRBD2 covers 9 bases. V trimming: 4 bases; J trimming: 4 bases; junction bases outside the gene matches: 15. In germline, CDR1 is SGDLS, CDR2 YYNGEE. The CDR3 is 18 residues long.

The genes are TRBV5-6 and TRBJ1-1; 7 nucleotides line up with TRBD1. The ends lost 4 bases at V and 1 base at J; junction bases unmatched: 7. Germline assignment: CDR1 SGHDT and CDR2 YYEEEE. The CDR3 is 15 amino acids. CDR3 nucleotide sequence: TGTGCCAGCAGCGTCACAGGGGAGAAGAACACTGAAGCTTTCTTT. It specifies CASSVTGEKNTEAFF.

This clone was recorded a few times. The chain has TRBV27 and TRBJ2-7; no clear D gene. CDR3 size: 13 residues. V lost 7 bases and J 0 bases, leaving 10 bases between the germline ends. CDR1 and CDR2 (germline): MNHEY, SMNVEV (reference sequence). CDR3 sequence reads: CASIGEASYEQYF. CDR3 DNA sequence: TGTGCCAGCATAGGAGAAGCCTCCTACGAGCAGTACTTC.

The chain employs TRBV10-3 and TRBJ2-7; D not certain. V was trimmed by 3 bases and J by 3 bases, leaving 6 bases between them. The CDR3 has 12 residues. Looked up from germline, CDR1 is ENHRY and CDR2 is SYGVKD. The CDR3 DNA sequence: TGTGCCATCAGTGAACCGGGCTACGAGCAGTACTTC. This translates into CAISEPGYEQYF.

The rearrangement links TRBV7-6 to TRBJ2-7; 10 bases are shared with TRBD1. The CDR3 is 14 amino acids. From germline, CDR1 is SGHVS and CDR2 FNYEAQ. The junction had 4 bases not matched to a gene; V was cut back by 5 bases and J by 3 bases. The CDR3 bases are TGTGCCAGCAGCATTGACAGGGGGCACTACGAGCAGTACTTC. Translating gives CASSIDRGHYEQYF.

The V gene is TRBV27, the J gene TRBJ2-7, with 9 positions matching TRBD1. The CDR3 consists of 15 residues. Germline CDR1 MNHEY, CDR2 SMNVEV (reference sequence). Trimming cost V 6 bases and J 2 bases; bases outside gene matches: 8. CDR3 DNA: TGTGCCAGCAGCTCCGGGACAGGGCATACCTACGAGCAGTACTTC. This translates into CASSSGTGHTYEQYF.

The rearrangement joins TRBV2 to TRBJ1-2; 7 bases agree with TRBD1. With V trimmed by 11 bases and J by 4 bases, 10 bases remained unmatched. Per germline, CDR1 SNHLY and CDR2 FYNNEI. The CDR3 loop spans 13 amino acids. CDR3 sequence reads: CACLRDRTYGYTF. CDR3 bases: TGTGCCTGTCTAAGGGACAGAACCTATGGCTACACCTTC.

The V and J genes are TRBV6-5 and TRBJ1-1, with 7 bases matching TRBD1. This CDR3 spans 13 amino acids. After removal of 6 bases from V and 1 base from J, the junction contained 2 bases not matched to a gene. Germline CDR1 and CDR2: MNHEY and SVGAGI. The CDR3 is CASRSGGNTEAFF. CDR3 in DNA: TGTGCCAGCAGGTCAGGGGGGAACACTGAAGCTTTCTTT.

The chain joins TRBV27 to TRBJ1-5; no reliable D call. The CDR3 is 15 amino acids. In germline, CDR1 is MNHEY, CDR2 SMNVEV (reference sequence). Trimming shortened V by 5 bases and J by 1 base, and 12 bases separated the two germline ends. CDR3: CASSPWAGSNQPQHF. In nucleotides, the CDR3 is TGTGCCAGCAGTCCATGGGCGGGGAGCAATCAGCCCCAGCATTTT.

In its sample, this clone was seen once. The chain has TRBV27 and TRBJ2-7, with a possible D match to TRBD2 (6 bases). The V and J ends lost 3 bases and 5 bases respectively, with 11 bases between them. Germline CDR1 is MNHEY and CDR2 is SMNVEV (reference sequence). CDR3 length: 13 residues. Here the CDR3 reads CASSFAGSNEQYF. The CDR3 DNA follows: TGTGCCAGCAGTTTCGCGGGATCTAACGAGCAGTACTTC.